A single sample gave rise to the 30 T cell receptor beta chains below, sequenced in a study of early T cells in non-severe SARS-CoV-2 infection. One entry per CDR3 protein results from TCRdb running MiXCR on the 5' RACE reads. The data contain around 53,000 distinct CDR3 sequences, roughly 12% of them singletons. Sequences were derived from whole blood, sampled at baseline. The receptors originated from an adult who was a healthcare worker with PCR-confirmed SARS-CoV-2 infection or an uninfected control (not recorded which).

Many counts were recorded for this clonotype. The rearrangement joins TRBV7-3 to TRBJ2-1, with TRBD1 matching over 7 bases. Looked up from germline, CDR1 is SGHTA and CDR2 is FQGTGA. With V trimmed by 5 bases and J by 6 bases, 10 bases remained unmatched. The CDR3 loop spans 15 amino acids. In DNA form, the CDR3 reads TGTGCCAGCAGCATCGGCGAGGGGGCCTCCAATGAGCAGTTCTTC. Its protein product is CASSIGEGASNEQFF.

This clonotype was picked up many times. The rearrangement joins TRBV7-6 to TRBJ2-5; no reliable D call. Germline assignment: CDR1 SGHVS and CDR2 FNYEAQ. The CDR3 consists of 12 residues. Trimming left V 4 bases short and J 9 bases short, with 12 bases between. CDR3 region: CASSSLGWAQYF. The CDR3, as DNA: TGTGCCAGCAGCTCCCTGGGCTGGGCCCAGTACTTC.

A few counts support this clonotype. V and J are TRBV10-2 and TRBJ1-2, with a tentative D call TRBD1 (5 bases). Germline V CDR1 and CDR2: WSHSY, SAAADI. This CDR3 contains 14 residues. V shed 7 bases and J shed 6 bases, with 18 bases lying between them. This chain's CDR3 is CASTGLPTVNGYTF. DNA of the CDR3: TGCGCCAGCACGGGACTTCCAACAGTAAATGGCTACACCTTC.

This clonotype was observed a handful of times. The chain uses TRBV7-3 and TRBJ2-5; D gene ambiguous. The V gene lost 2 bases and the J gene lost 0 bases, with 13 bases spanning the gap. The CDR3 has 16 residues. The germline gives CDR1 SGHTA, CDR2 FQGTGA. This chain's CDR3 is CASSLGLQTYQETQYF. The CDR3 region has the DNA TGTGCCAGCAGCTTAGGCTTGCAGACGTACCAAGAGACCCAGTACTTC.

This clonotype was observed a handful of times. V and J are TRBV7-9 and TRBJ2-3; TRBD2 might be the D (5 bases). V lost 5 bases and J lost 2, with 14 bases in between. CDR1 is SEHNR, CDR2 FQNEAQ, per germline (reference sequence). The CDR3 has 15 residues. The CDR3 nucleotides are TGTGCCAGCAGCCCGGGGATAGCGCCCACAGATACGCAGTATTTT. This gives the protein CASSPGIAPTDTQYF.

The J gene is TRBJ2-3, the V gene TRBV12-3 or TRBV12-4; 7 nucleotides align to TRBD2. This CDR3 is built from 15 residues. V shed 2 bases, J shed 1 base, and the junction held 3 bases outside the gene matches. The CDR3 region is CASSLTSERTDTQYF. As DNA, the CDR3 is TGTGCCAGCAGTTTAACTAGCGAACGCACAGATACGCAGTATTTT.

This clonotype was seen ten or more times. The chain links TRBV29-1 to TRBJ1-2; 7 positions agree with TRBD1. V shed 7 bases and J 7 bases; nucleotides not matched to a gene: 6. In germline, CDR1 is SQVTM, CDR2 ANQGSEA. The CDR3 is 11 residues long. CDR3 residues: CSATTGVGYTF. The CDR3 DNA follows: TGCAGCGCCACTACAGGGGTTGGCTACACCTTC.

This chain joins TRBV29-1 and TRBJ2-7; D might be TRBD1 (6 bases). The CDR3 sequence is 11 residues long. Germline CDR1 and CDR2: SQVTM and ANQGSEA. V shed 7 bases and J shed 3 bases, with 10 bases lying between them. The CDR3 nucleotides read TGCAGCGCCCGGACAGACTACGAGCAGTACTTC. Amino acids: CSARTDYEQYF.

V gene TRBV5-1 combines with J gene TRBJ2-4, with TRBD2 matching over 7 bases. This CDR3 contains 15 residues. Germline CDR1 SGHRS, CDR2 YFSETQ. J lost 3 bases, V lost 5 bases, and 8 bases had no gene match. The CDR3 DNA follows: TGCGCCAGCAGTGCGGGAGTGAACGACAAAAACATTCAGTACTTC. Amino acid sequence: CASSAGVNDKNIQYF.

This clonotype was detected a few times. As DNA, the CDR3 is TGTGCCAGCAGCTTACGGGTTTCAGATACGCAGTATTTT. Translation: CASSLRVSDTQYF. The rearrangement uses TRBV7-8 and TRBJ2-3; D uncertain. Germline CDR1 is SGHVS and CDR2 is FQNEAQ. The CDR3 spans 13 residues. V lost 2 bases to trimming and J lost 4 bases, with 7 bases between them.

This clonotype was seen many times. This chain links TRBV20-1 with TRBJ1-1; D is unresolved. The CDR3 consists of 13 residues. V was pared by 6 bases and J by 1 base, with 12 bases between. Germline V CDR1 and CDR2: DFQATT, SNEGSKA (reference sequence). This chain's CDR3 is CSALTDRNTEAFF. DNA for the CDR3: TGCAGTGCCTTAACGGACCGGAACACTGAAGCTTTCTTT.

The chain couples TRBV6-6 to TRBJ2-7, with D possibly TRBD2 on 7 matching bases. Germline V gene lookup returns CDR1 MNHNY and CDR2 SVGAGI (reference sequence). Trimming left V 0 bases short and J 1 base short, with 10 bases between. This CDR3 has 15 residues. The CDR3, as DNA: TGTGCCAGCAGTTACTCAGCGGGACATTCCTACGAGCAGTACTTC. Translated: CASSYSAGHSYEQYF.

This clonotype is medium-sized (0.01 to 0.1%) by share. The chain recombines TRBV7-9 with TRBJ2-1, with a tentative D call TRBD2 (5 bases). Germline loops: CDR1 SEHNR, CDR2 FQNEAQ (reference sequence). V lost 6 bases and J 5 bases, leaving 11 bases between the germline ends. The CDR3 totals 13 residues. The CDR3 DNA is TGTGCCAGCAGTGAGGGAGCGAACAATGAGCAGTTCTTC. Translation: CASSEGANNEQFF.

This clonotype has only a few counts. This chain connects TRBV20-1 to TRBJ2-1, with 8 bases lining up with TRBD2. J gave up 1 base and V 5 bases, and 10 bases lay outside the gene matches. The CDR3 totals 16 residues. Germline V gene lookup returns CDR1 DFQATT and CDR2 SNEGSKA (reference sequence). CDR3 sequence (DNA): TGCAGTGCTGGTGGGATTAGCGGGACGTCCTACAATGAGCAGTTCTTC. Its protein product is CSAGGISGTSYNEQFF.

Only a few counts were recorded for this clonotype. V gene TRBV12-3 or TRBV12-4 combines with J gene TRBJ1-1, with 8 positions matching TRBD1. This CDR3 region has 13 residues. V lost 6 bases and J lost 6; bases outside the gene matches: 6. CDR3 DNA: TGTGCCAGCAGGGGACAGGTATTCGCTGAAGCTTTCTTT. This translates into CASRGQVFAEAFF.

This clonotype showed up many times. CDR3 loop: CSVRTGTGATYEQYF. For the CDR3, the DNA is TGCAGCGTGAGGACCGGGACAGGGGCCACCTACGAGCAGTACTTC. The chain uses TRBV29-1 and TRBJ2-7; 10 nucleotides agree with TRBD1. CDR1 SQVTM and CDR2 ANQGSEA come from the germline V gene. The length of the CDR3 is 15 residues. The V segment lost 6 bases and the J segment 2 bases; nucleotides outside the gene matches: 10.

This clonotype was detected a few times. The chain couples TRBV7-9 to TRBJ2-3; unclear D gene. The V gene lost 1 base and the J gene lost 1 base, with 3 bases spanning the gap. Germline lookup yields CDR1 SEHNR and CDR2 FQNEAQ (reference sequence). The length of the CDR3 is 13 residues. CDR3 region: CASSLGGTDTQYF. CDR3 in DNA: TGTGCCAGCAGCTTAGGTGGCACAGATACGCAGTATTTT.

The V and J genes are TRBV5-5 and TRBJ2-7; D gene uncertain. The CDR3 covers 12 residues. The germline V and J ends were trimmed by 2 bases and 4 bases, with 7 bases remaining between them. Germline loops: CDR1 SGHKS, CDR2 YYEKEE (reference sequence). The CDR3 reads CASSLNLYEQYF. CDR3 bases: TGTGCCAGCAGCTTAAACCTTTACGAGCAGTACTTC.

V is TRBV7-6 and J is TRBJ2-5; possibly TRBD1 or TRBD2 for D (5 bases each). V gave up 5 bases and J gave up 7 bases, with 17 bases separating them. This CDR3 spans 14 amino acids. Germline CDR1 SGHVS, CDR2 FNYEAQ. Here the CDR3 DNA reads TGTGCCAGCAGCCAGGGACCGTTAGTCGGGACCCAGTACTTC. It translates to CASSQGPLVGTQYF.

This clonotype was observed many times. V usage is TRBV20-1 and J usage is TRBJ2-1, with no clear D. Trimming took 2 bases from V and 6 from J, leaving 11 bases between them. The germline gives CDR1 DFQATT, CDR2 SNEGSKA (reference sequence). The CDR3 runs to 13 residues. CDR3 in amino acids: CSARYEARNEQFF. The CDR3 region has the DNA TGCAGTGCTAGATACGAAGCCCGCAATGAGCAGTTCTTC.

The chain carries TRBV9 and TRBJ2-1, with D possibly matching TRBD2 (6 bases). The germline gives CDR1 SGDLS, CDR2 YYNGEE. Trimming removed 0 bases at V and 0 bases at J, with 13 bases between. CDR3 size: 17 residues. The CDR3 region is CASSVGDSSSSYNEQFF. The CDR3 coding sequence is TGTGCCAGCAGCGTAGGGGACTCCTCGAGCTCCTACAATGAGCAGTTCTTC.

In its sample, this clonotype was seen a few times. The chain has TRBV5-5 and TRBJ2-6; 7 bases fit TRBD1. The CDR3 sequence is 18 residues long. V was clipped by 5 bases and J by 1 base; unmatched bases: 12. Germline V gene data show CDR1 as SGHKS and CDR2 as YYEKEE (reference sequence). The CDR3 reads CASSYDRDISSGANVLTF. Here the CDR3 DNA reads TGTGCCAGCAGTTACGACAGGGACATATCTTCTGGGGCCAACGTCCTGACTTTC.

The V gene is TRBV6-6, the J gene TRBJ1-1; D not certain. Germline CDR1 is MNHNY and CDR2 is SVGAGI (reference sequence). V dropped 7 bases and J dropped 0 bases, with 12 bases sitting between them. This CDR3 is built from 14 residues. The CDR3: CASIPVGMNTEAFF. Here the CDR3 DNA reads TGTGCCAGCATTCCCGTTGGGATGAACACTGAAGCTTTCTTT.

This clonotype was observed many times. The V call is TRBV28, the J call TRBJ2-1; D is unclear. The CDR3 is 13 amino acids. Trimming took off 5 bases at V and 0 bases at J, with 5 bases between the two ends. Germline V gives CDR1 MDHEN, CDR2 SYDVKM. The CDR3 protein is CASSPPSYNEQFF. The CDR3 region has the DNA TGTGCCAGCAGTCCCCCCTCCTACAATGAGCAGTTCTTC.

The chain employs TRBV3-1 and TRBJ2-7; D remains unclear. This CDR3 region has 14 residues. Germline CDR1 LGHDT, CDR2 YNNKEL (reference sequence). V was pared by 4 bases and J by 7 bases, with 17 bases between. The CDR3 spells CASSRARTYVEQYF. The DNA for the CDR3 is TGTGCCAGCAGCCGGGCGCGGACCTACGTTGAGCAGTACTTC.

The chain uses TRBV5-8 and TRBJ2-7; D is unclear. Germline V gene lookup returns CDR1 SGHTS and CDR2 YDEGEE. Deletions cut 5 bases from V and 0 bases from J, with 9 bases between. CDR3 length equals 13 residues. The CDR3 nucleotides read TGTGCCAGCAGATCTTACCACTCCTACGAGCAGTACTTC. Translation: CASRSYHSYEQYF.

This clonotype came up a few times. The chain is built from TRBV27 and TRBJ2-7; TRBD1 is a possible D gene (6 bases). Trimming shortened V by 3 bases and J by 6 bases, and 15 bases separated the two germline ends. The CDR3 consists of 14 residues. CDR1 and CDR2 (germline): MNHEY, SMNVEV (reference sequence). CDR3 sequence (DNA): TGTGCCAGCAGTTTTAATAACAGGGCCGCCGAGCAGTACTTC. It is translated as CASSFNNRAAEQYF.

The chain links TRBV5-4 to TRBJ1-5, with D possibly being TRBD1 (6 bases). V was cut by 0 bases and J by 5 bases, with 9 bases left in between. CDR3 length: 14 amino acids. CDR1 SGHNT and CDR2 YYREEE come from the germline V gene (reference sequence). CDR3 region: CASSLDAGDQPQHF. As DNA, the CDR3 is TGTGCCAGCAGCTTGGACGCAGGGGATCAGCCCCAGCATTTT.

This clonotype has a count of ten or more. This chain connects TRBV6-2 or TRBV6-3 to TRBJ1-1, with unresolved D. V gave up 3 bases and J gave up 3 bases, with 11 bases separating them. The CDR3 is 14 amino acids. Germline V gene sequence: CDR1 MNHEY, CDR2 SVGEGT. As DNA, the CDR3 is TGTGCCAGCAGTTATTGGGTGGAGTACACTGAAGCTTTCTTT. It specifies CASSYWVEYTEAFF.

This clonotype was counted between two and nine times. This sequence joins TRBV28 and TRBJ2-4, with TRBD1 as a possible D gene (6 bases). The CDR3 is made up of 15 amino acids. Trimming cost V 6 bases and J 0 bases, with 12 bases left between them. Per the germline V gene, CDR1 is MDHEN and CDR2 is SYDVKM. The chain's CDR3 is CASRVDRVAKNIQYF. CDR3 nucleotides: TGTGCCAGCAGGGTGGACAGAGTAGCCAAAAACATTCAGTACTTC.